These T cell receptor beta chains were read from a single sample in a study of cytomegalovirus exposure and HLA in healthy donors. Libraries were prepared by immunoSEQ multiplex PCR; TCRdb keeps only in-frame clonotypes and omits some of them. The repertoire holds roughly 220,000 clones, with over 80% as singletons. Sequencing used PBMCs. These receptors were obtained from a woman aged 30 to 39 in good health and CMV-seropositive. Each CDR3 is given with its conserved first and last residue. A D gene is named only where the DNA matches it firmly. Part of the rows lack a size; the others show once, few, many or a class for expanded clones.

NA NA TRBJ1-2 TRBV7-9 CASSSPGRDGYTF TGTGCCAGCAGCTCCCCGGGTCGGGACGGCTACACCTTC
NA NA TRBJ1-1 TRBV7-2 CASSFVNTEAFF TGTGCCAGCAGCTTCGTGAACACTGAAGCTTTCTTT
NA TRBD2 TRBJ2-5 TRBV30 CAWRASGRKETQYF TGTGCCTGGAGGGCTAGCGGGAGAAAAGAGACCCAGTACTTC
NA NA TRBJ2-3 TRBV14 CASSQDRPDTQYF TGTGCCAGCAGCCAAGATAGGCCAGATACGCAGTATTTT
NA NA TRBJ2-3 TRBV29-1 CSVGQLGDRADTQYF TGCAGCGTTGGCCAGCTAGGGGATAGGGCAGATACGCAGTATTTT
NA NA TRBJ2-7 TRBV27 CASGKTREGAGQYF TGTGCCAGCGGTAAGACAAGGGAAGGGGCTGGGCAGTACTTC
NA TRBD1 TRBJ1-5 TRBV5-5 CASSLGTGGDQPQHF TGTGCCAGCAGCTTGGGGACAGGGGGTGATCAGCCCCAGCATTTT
NA TRBD2 TRBJ2-7 TRBV7-6 CASSSQLAGDLYEQYF TGTGCCAGCAGCTCTCAACTAGCGGGAGATTTGTACGAGCAGTACTTC
NA NA TRBJ2-6 TRBV5-6 CASSLNDRLPTSGANVLTF TGTGCCAGCAGCTTGAACGACAGACTCCCGACTTCTGGGGCCAACGTCCTGACTTTC
once TRBD2 TRBJ2-7 TRBV7-8 CASSSSGRSSYEQYF TGTGCCAGCAGTTCTAGCGGGAGGAGCTCCTACGAGCAGTACTTC
NA NA TRBJ1-2 TRBV6-1 CASRDDRFHHYTF TGTGCCAGCAGAGACGACAGGTTCCACCATTACACCTTC
NA TRBD1 TRBJ2-7 TRBV9 CASSTGTGDEQYF TGTGCCAGCAGCACCGGGACAGGGGACGAGCAGTACTTC
NA TRBD1 TRBJ1-5 TRBV19 CASTRIQGKSNQPQHF TGTGCCAGTACCAGGATACAGGGGAAAAGCAATCAGCCCCAGCATTTT
NA NA TRBJ1-2 TRBV29-1 CSVGPIGYYGYTF TGCAGCGTTGGTCCCATCGGTTATTATGGCTACACCTTC
NA TRBD1 TRBJ2-7 TRBV7-8 CASSLAFSGQGPTYEQYF TGTGCCAGCAGCTTAGCTTTCTCCGGACAGGGGCCTACCTACGAGCAGTACTTC
NA NA TRBJ2-1 TRBV6-1 CASSNWILGYNEQFF TGTGCCAGCTCAAATTGGATTTTGGGTTACAATGAGCAGTTCTTC
NA TRBD1 TRBJ1-2 TRBV28 CASTDSGTGRGYTF TGTGCCAGCACCGATTCCGGGACAGGACGCGGCTACACCTTC
NA NA TRBJ2-2 TRBV10-1 CASSVARATNTGELFF TGCGCCAGCAGCGTCGCGCGGGCGACGAACACCGGGGAGCTGTTTTTT
NA NA TRBJ2-3 TRBV7-8 CASSFSARNTDTQYF TGTGCCAGCAGCTTTAGCGCTAGAAACACAGATACGCAGTATTTT
NA NA TRBJ1-1 TRBV7-3 CASSSYPNSEAFF TGTGCCAGCAGCTCCTACCCAAACAGTGAAGCTTTCTTT
NA TRBD1 TRBJ2-7 TRBV5-4 CASSLDRGLYEQYF TGTGCCAGCAGCTTAGACAGGGGGCTTTACGAGCAGTACTTC
NA NA TRBJ2-2 TRBV9 CASSPRGENTGELFF TGTGCCAGCAGTCCCCGCGGGGAGAACACCGGGGAGCTGTTTTTT
few TRBD1 TRBJ1-2 TRBV4-3 CASSQDLGQGPYGYTF TGCGCCAGCAGCCAGGATCTGGGACAGGGCCCTTATGGCTACACCTTC
NA NA TRBJ2-2 TRBV27 CASQANTGELFF TGTGCCTCCCAAGCGAACACCGGGGAGCTGTTTTTT
once TRBD1 TRBJ1-2 TRBV6-6 CASSTPDRVGYGYTF TGTGCCAGCAGTACCCCGGACAGGGTTGGCTATGGCTACACCTTC
NA NA TRBJ2-7 TRBV2 CASSERYLGGRSYEQYF TGTGCCAGCAGTGAAAGATATCTTGGGGGCCGCTCCTACGAGCAGTACTTC
NA NA TRBJ1-1 TRBV20-1 CSGQTNTEAFF TGCAGTGGACAGACAAACACTGAAGCTTTCTTT
NA NA TRBJ2-7 TRBV7-9 CASSIVERLGPDPYEQYF TGTGCCAGCAGCATAGTAGAGAGACTGGGTCCTGACCCCTACGAGCAGTACTTC
NA TRBD1 TRBJ1-1 TRBV30 CAWTPPGQQNTEAFF TGTGCCTGGACCCCCCCGGGACAGCAGAACACTGAAGCTTTCTTT
NA NA TRBJ2-6 TRBV27 CASQPLSPPSGANVLTF TGTGCCAGCCAACCGCTAAGTCCTCCCTCTGGGGCCAACGTCCTGACTTTC
NA TRBD2 TRBJ2-3 TRBV6-1 CASSVAGGGTDTQYF TGTGCCAGCAGTGTAGCGGGAGGAGGTACAGATACGCAGTATTTT
NA NA TRBJ1-3 TRBV4-1 CASSQRNGVSGNTIYF TGCGCCAGCAGCCAACGAAACGGGGTCTCTGGAAACACCATATATTTT